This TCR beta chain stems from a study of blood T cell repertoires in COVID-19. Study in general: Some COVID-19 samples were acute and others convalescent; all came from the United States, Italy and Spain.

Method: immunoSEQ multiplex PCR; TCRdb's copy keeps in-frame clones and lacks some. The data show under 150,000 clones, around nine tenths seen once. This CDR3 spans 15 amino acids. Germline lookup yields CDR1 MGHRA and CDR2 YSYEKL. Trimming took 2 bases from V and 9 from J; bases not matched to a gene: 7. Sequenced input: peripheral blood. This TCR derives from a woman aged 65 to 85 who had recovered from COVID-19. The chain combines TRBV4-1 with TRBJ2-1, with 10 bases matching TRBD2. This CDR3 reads CASSQPSGRGGEQFF. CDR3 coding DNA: TGCGCCAGCAGCCAACCTAGCGGGAGAGGGGGTGAGCAGTTCTTC.